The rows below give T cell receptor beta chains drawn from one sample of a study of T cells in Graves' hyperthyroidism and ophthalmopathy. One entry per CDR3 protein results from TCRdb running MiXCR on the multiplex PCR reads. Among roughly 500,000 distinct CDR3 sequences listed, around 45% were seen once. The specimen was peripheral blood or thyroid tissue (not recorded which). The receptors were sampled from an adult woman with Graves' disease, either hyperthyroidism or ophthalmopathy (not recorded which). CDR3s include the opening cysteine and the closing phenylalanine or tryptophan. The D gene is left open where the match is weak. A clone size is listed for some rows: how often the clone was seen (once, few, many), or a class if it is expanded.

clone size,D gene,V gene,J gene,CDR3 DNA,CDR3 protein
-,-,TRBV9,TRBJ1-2,TGTGCCAGCAGCGTAGATTGGGGTTCAAACTATGGCTACACCTTC,CASSVDWGSNYGYTF
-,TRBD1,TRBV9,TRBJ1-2,TGTGCCAGCAGCACCTGGGACAGTCGATATGGCTACACCTTC,CASSTWDSRYGYTF
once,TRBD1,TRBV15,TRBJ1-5,TGTGCTGCCGGACAGGGGGTGTTCTATCAGCCCCAGCATTTT,CAAGQGVFYQPQHF
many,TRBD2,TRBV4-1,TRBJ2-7,TGCGCCAGCAGCCAAAAAGAGTCTAGCGGGCGCTACGAGCAGTACTTC,CASSQKESSGRYEQYF
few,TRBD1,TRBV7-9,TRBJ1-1,TGTGCCAGCAGGACAGGGTCCATGAACACTGAAGCTTTCTTT,CASRTGSMNTEAFF
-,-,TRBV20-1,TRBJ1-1,TGCAGTGCCAGCAATACCGGGACGCTGAACACTGAAGCTTTCTTT,CSASNTGTLNTEAFF
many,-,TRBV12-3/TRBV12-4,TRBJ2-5,TGTGCCAGCAGTGTGGGTCAACCGACGGAGACCCAGTACTTC,CASSVGQPTETQYF
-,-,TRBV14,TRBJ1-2,TGTGCCAGCAGCCAAGATTTCGCCTCTGGCTACACCTTC,CASSQDFASGYTF
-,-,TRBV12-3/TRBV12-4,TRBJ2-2,TGTGCCACCCGAGCATATGGCAAGAACACCGGGGAGCTGTTTTTT,CATRAYGKNTGELFF
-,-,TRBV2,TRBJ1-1,TGTGCCAGCAGTGAAGTGGATAGCGTGACTGAAGCTTTCTTT,CASSEVDSVTEAFF
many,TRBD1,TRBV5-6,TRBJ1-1,TGTGCCAGCAGCGCAAACCCCGGGACAGGGTACCCTGAAGCTTTCTTT,CASSANPGTGYPEAFF
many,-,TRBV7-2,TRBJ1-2,TGTGCCAGCAGCTTAAGGGATGGCTACACCTTC,CASSLRDGYTF
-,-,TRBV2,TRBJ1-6,TGTGCCAGCAGCCGGCAGGGGTTTAATTCACCCCTCCACTTT,CASSRQGFNSPLHF
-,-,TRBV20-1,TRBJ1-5,TGCAGTGCTAGAGATCGGGGGCATCAGCCCCAGCATTTT,CSARDRGHQPQHF
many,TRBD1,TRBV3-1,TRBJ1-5,TGTGCCAGCAGCCATACAGGGGGCAATCAGCCCCAGCATTTT,CASSHTGGNQPQHF
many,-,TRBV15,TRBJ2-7,TGTGCCACCAGCATAAGGGAAGGGGCCTACGAGCAGTACTTC,CATSIREGAYEQYF
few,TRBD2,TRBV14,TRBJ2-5,TGTGCCAGCAGTGCGGGACTAGCGGGAACCCAGTACTTC,CASSAGLAGTQYF